This TCR beta chain was obtained from a study of CD8 T cells in ankylosing spondylitis. Study conclusions and caveats: Disease-linked clones reportedly showed significant enrichment in matched ankylosing spondylitis synovial fluid. Ankylosing spondylitis blood appeared to be characterized by a TCR beta motif of under 10 highly homologous variants.

This clonotype was seen repeatedly, ten times or more. Its matching antigen is unknown. Construction of TCR beta libraries was performed using quantitative 5'-RACE with molecular barcodes. One entry per CDR3 protein, called by TCRdb with MiXCR from the 5' RACE reads. The sample includes approximately 130,000 distinct CDR3 sequences, roughly 8.8% of them seen just once. Looked up from germline, CDR1 is LNHNV and CDR2 is YYDKDF (reference sequence). This CDR3 contains 14 residues. Trimming pared 0 bases from V and 6 bases from J, leaving 11 bases between. V usage is TRBV15 and J usage is TRBJ1-1, with D unresolved. The specimen sequenced was blood, either unsorted or a sorted T cell fraction (not recorded which). The sequence derives from a male donor with ankylosing spondylitis or in good health (not recorded which). Written as DNA, the CDR3 is TGTGCCACCAGCAGAGACCGGGTTTGGCCTGAAGCTTTCTTT. It specifies CATSRDRVWPEAFF.